This TCR beta chain was observed in a study of T cells expressing NK-cell markers. In the study overall: Cells sorted as CD3+CD56+NKG2C+, CD3+CD56+NKG2C- and CD3+CD56-NKG2C+ T cells supplied the TCR beta repertoires.

Notes on this clonotype: The target antigen is unknown.

It was by 5'RACE template switching with UMIs that TCR beta cDNA was made. TCRdb reanalyzed the 5' RACE reads, giving one entry per CDR3 protein sequence and no DNA. This sample's table has approximately 380,000 distinct CDR3 sequences. Study observations and caveats: HCMV specificity of expanded NKG2C+ T cell clones remained unclear.

The CDR3 totals 17 residues. CDR1 and CDR2 from the germline V gene are SEHNR and FQNEAQ (reference sequence). What was sequenced was blood T cells: a sorted CD56 or NKG2C T cell subset, CD4+ or CD8+ T cells, or bulk PBMC T cells (not recorded which). The sequence was collected from a man aged 18 to 69 in good health. The gene calls are TRBV7-9 and TRBJ1-2; absent DNA, TCRdb's TRBD1 call cannot be checked. The CDR3 spells CASSSPVGSVTEYGYTF. The full variable domain, in which reference TRBV7-9 and TRBJ1-2 provide the parts outside the CDR3, is DTGVSQNPRHKITKRGQNVTFRCDPISEHNRLYWYRQTLGQGPEFLTYFQNEAQLEKSRLLSDRFSAERPKGSFSTLEIQRTEQGDSAMYLCASSSPVGSVTEYGYTFGSGTRLTVV.